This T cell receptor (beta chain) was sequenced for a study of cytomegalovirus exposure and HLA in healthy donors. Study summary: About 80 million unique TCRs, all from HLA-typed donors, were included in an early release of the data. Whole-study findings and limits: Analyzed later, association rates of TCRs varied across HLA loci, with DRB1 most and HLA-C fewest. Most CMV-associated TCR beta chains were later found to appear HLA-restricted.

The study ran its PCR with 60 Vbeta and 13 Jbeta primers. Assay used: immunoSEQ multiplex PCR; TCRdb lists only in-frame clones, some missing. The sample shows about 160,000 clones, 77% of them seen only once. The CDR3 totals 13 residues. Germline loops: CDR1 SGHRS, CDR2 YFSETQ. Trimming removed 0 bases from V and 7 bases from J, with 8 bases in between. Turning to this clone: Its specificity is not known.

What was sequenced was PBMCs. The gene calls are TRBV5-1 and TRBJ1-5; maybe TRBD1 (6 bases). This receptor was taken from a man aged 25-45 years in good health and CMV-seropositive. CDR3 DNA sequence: TGCGCCAGCAGCTTGGAGGGGGGGCAGCCCCAGCATTTT. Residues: CASSLEGGQPQHF.